These 5 T cell receptor beta chains originate from one sample sequenced in a study of STAT3 mutations in large granular lymphocyte leukemia. Study observations and caveats: Every T-LGLL patient had at least one immunodominant TCRbeta clonotype.

For these TCRs, the target antigens are not known. Clones were sequenced by immunoSEQ multiplex PCR, and TCRdb holds only the in-frame ones, with some missing. The table shows around 13,000 clones, with about 92% occurring only once. The sequencing sample was made of peripheral blood mononuclear cells. Every receptor here comes from a man between 35 and 55 years old with T-cell large granular lymphocyte leukemia. Some clones in this sample may be carry-over from other donors' samples.

The J gene is TRBJ1-1, the V gene TRBV7-9; 8 bases are a match to TRBD1. Germline V gene sequence: CDR1 SEHNR, CDR2 FQNEAQ (reference sequence). The CDR3 loop spans 14 amino acids. V lost 5 bases to trimming and J lost 2 bases; unmatched junction nucleotides: 4. CDR3 sequence reads: CASSPGQGNTEAFF. The CDR3 DNA sequence: TGTGCCAGCAGCCCAGGACAGGGTAACACTGAAGCTTTCTTT.

The chain carries TRBV11-2 and TRBJ2-5, with TRBD2 as a possible D gene (5 bases). Trimming removed 4 bases from V and 2 bases from J, with 8 bases in between. Per germline, CDR1 SGHAT and CDR2 FQNNGV. CDR3 length: 13 residues. CDR3: CASSWTDQETQYF. The CDR3 DNA follows: TGTGCCAGCAGCTGGACTGATCAAGAGACCCAGTACTTC.

This rearrangement joins TRBV30 to TRBJ2-7; D might be TRBD1 or TRBD2, each matching 6 bases. Trimming removed 0 bases from V and 6 bases from J, with 15 bases in between. CDR1 GTSNPN and CDR2 SVGIG come from the germline V gene (reference sequence). The CDR3 consists of 14 residues. The CDR3 nucleotides read TGTGCCTGGAGTGTACTGGGGGGCCCGGGCGAGCAGTACTTC. Protein: CAWSVLGGPGEQYF.

The chain combines TRBV7-9 with TRBJ1-4; 8 bases fit TRBD1. Losses at the gene ends were 4 bases for V and 6 bases for J; bases not matched to a gene: 7. CDR1 is SEHNR and CDR2 is FQNEAQ in the germline V gene (reference sequence). The CDR3 is made up of 15 amino acids. For the CDR3, the DNA is TGTGCCAGCAGCTCACAAAGGACAGGGCATGAAAAACTGTTTTTT. Protein: CASSSQRTGHEKLFF.

The J gene is TRBJ1-1, the V gene TRBV7-2; maybe TRBD1 (5 bases). The V end lost 2 bases, the J end lost 6 bases, and 22 bases lay between the germline ends. Germline lookup yields CDR1 SGHTA and CDR2 FQGNSA. This CDR3 contains 17 residues. Here the CDR3 DNA reads TGTGCCAGCAGCTTACGTAACAGTGCGGCCAGGGTGCCTGAAGCTTTCTTT. Amino acids: CASSLRNSAARVPEAFF.